This T cell receptor (beta chain) was observed in a study of CD8+CD57+ T cells in acquired aplastic anemia. Patients sequenced had flow cytometry evidence of CD8+CD57+ cell expansion. Comments on this clonotype: Its antigen remains unknown.

Both TCR beta VDJ combination and CDR3 sequence profiling were carried out. Genomic DNA was the template for this profiling. TCRdb reanalysed the reads using MiXCR and keeps one entry per CDR3 protein. The repertoire holds about 95,000 distinct CDR3 sequences, with about 63% as singletons. Trimming took 5 bases from V and 7 from J; bases not matched to a gene: 12. Germline CDR1 reads DFQATT; CDR2 reads SNEGSKA (reference sequence). The CDR3 is made up of 14 amino acids. Study-level results: Patients and controls had in common approximately 28 CD8+ CDR3 sequences.

The chain employs TRBV20-1 and TRBJ2-5; TRBD2 aligns across 8 bases. The receptor was derived from a human donor with aplastic anemia. The specimen was sorted CD4+, CD8+, or CD8+CD57+ T cells (not recorded which) from PBMCs. The CDR3 nucleotides are TGCAGTGCTCATCTTCCCGGACTAGCATCGACCCAGTACTTC. As protein: CSAHLPGLASTQYF.